This T cell receptor beta chain was documented in a study of T cell changes during pregnancy in multiple sclerosis. Clones were read by immunoSEQ multiplex PCR, and TCRdb kept only the in-frame ones, dropping some. Among some 80,000 clones listed, around 94% were seen once. This clone is a singleton in its sample. Sample: CD4+ T cells from peripheral blood mononuclear cells, taken after pregnancy. The receptor comes from a female donor with multiple sclerosis, enrolled in a pregnancy study.

The CDR3 DNA is TGTGCCAGCAGCGAGACTAGCGGGGGCACCGGGGAGCTGTTTTTT. As protein: CASSETSGGTGELFF. The chain combines TRBV7-8 with TRBJ2-2, with 12 bases identical to TRBD2. Trimming at V came to 5 bases and at J to 4 bases, leaving 2 bases not matched to a gene. Germline CDR1 is SGHVS and CDR2 is FQNEAQ. The CDR3 covers 15 residues.